These 19 T cell receptor beta chains share one sample of origin, sequenced in a study of Ad26.COV2.S vaccination and SARS-CoV-2 variants. Profiling relied on immunoSEQ multiplex PCR, and the TCRdb table lists in-frame clones only, not all of them. Found here are roughly 420,000 clones, 89% of them singletons; the top ten hold about 2.7%. Treatment specified: around 19 received Ad26.COV2.S at low or high dose, single or two shots; 5 received placebo; per-sample allocation not given. Following the first vaccine or placebo injection, samples were taken on day 63. The sequencing here drew on peripheral blood, taken in a trial of Ad26.COV2.S vaccine versus placebo. These receptor sequences come from a person aged 18-65 years who received the Ad26.COV2.S COVID-19 vaccine or a placebo.

This clone came up a few times. This chain connects TRBV7-2 to TRBJ2-7, with 10 nucleotides matching TRBD1. CDR1 SGHTA and CDR2 FQGNSA come from the germline V gene. This CDR3 region has 14 residues. With V trimmed by 6 bases and J by 3 bases, 5 bases remained unmatched. CDR3 DNA: TGTGCCAGCAGGATGGACAGGGGGATCTACGAGCAGTACTTC. This encodes CASRMDRGIYEQYF.

The rearrangement links TRBV5-1 to TRBJ1-1; TRBD1 matches at 8 bases. Germline values: CDR1 SGHRS, CDR2 YFSETQ. This CDR3 comprises 14 residues. J gave up 4 bases and V 4 bases, and 6 bases lay outside the gene matches. The CDR3 here is CASSVQGATTEAFF. CDR3 coding DNA: TGCGCCAGCAGCGTGCAGGGGGCGACCACTGAAGCTTTCTTT.

This clone has just a few counts. The CDR3 here is CASSLTGGQGDYGYTF. CDR3 coding DNA: TGTGCCAGCAGTCTAACAGGGGGACAGGGCGACTATGGCTACACCTTC. The V gene is TRBV7-2, the J gene TRBJ1-2, with 9 bases lining up with TRBD1. Germline assignment: CDR1 SGHTA and CDR2 FQGNSA. J gave up 3 bases and V 6 bases, and 11 bases lay outside the gene matches. CDR3 size: 16 residues.

The CDR3 DNA reads TGTGCCAGCAGCTTGTTGGGGGCTGGGGAAAAACTGTTTTTT. Translation gives CASSLLGAGEKLFF. This chain uses TRBV5-8 with TRBJ1-4, with D maybe TRBD1 (6 bases). In germline, CDR1 is SGHTS, CDR2 YDEGEE. Trimming took off 1 base at V and 8 bases at J, with 12 bases between the two ends. This CDR3 is 14 amino acids long.

CDR3 amino acids: CASSQGYRDRANQPQHF. The CDR3 DNA is TGCGCCAGCAGCCAAGGATACCGGGACAGGGCGAATCAGCCCCAGCATTTT. V gene TRBV4-3 combines with J gene TRBJ1-5, with TRBD1 matching 9 bases. V shed 1 base and J 4 bases; nucleotides not matched to a gene: 8. Germline assignment: CDR1 LGHNA and CDR2 YSLEER. CDR3 length equals 17 residues.

The chain carries TRBV5-5 and TRBJ1-2, with D possibly matching TRBD1 (5 bases). Trimming cost V 0 bases and J 5 bases, with 17 bases left between them. Germline lookup yields CDR1 SGHKS and CDR2 YYEKEE (reference sequence). CDR3 length: 16 amino acids. The CDR3 loop reads CASSLEGVRVAYGYTF. The CDR3 nucleotides read TGTGCCAGCAGCTTGGAAGGGGTCAGGGTCGCGTATGGCTACACCTTC.

The chain carries TRBV4-1 and TRBJ1-5; D may be TRBD1 (6 bases). The CDR3 extends over 16 amino acids. V lost 2 bases and J lost 3, with 14 bases in between. Germline CDR1 reads MGHRA; CDR2 reads YSYEKL. The CDR3 DNA reads TGCGCCAGCAGCCAAAGTCTTGGACAGCCCAATCAGCCCCAGCATTTT. Translating it yields CASSQSLGQPNQPQHF.

V gene TRBV7-9 combines with J gene TRBJ2-5; D may match TRBD1 or TRBD2 (6 bases each). The CDR3 is made up of 14 amino acids. Trimming removed 4 bases at V and 3 bases at J, with 12 bases between. CDR1 SEHNR and CDR2 FQNEAQ come from the germline V gene (reference sequence). The CDR3, as DNA: TGTGCCAGCAGCTCCTTCGGGGGCGAAGAGACCCAGTACTTC. It codes for CASSSFGGEETQYF.

In its sample, this clone was seen a few times. The chain joins TRBV7-3 to TRBJ2-1; D is possibly TRBD2 (6 bases). Germline V gives CDR1 SGHTA, CDR2 FQGTGA. The CDR3 sequence is 15 residues long. The V end lost 5 bases, the J end lost 2 bases, and 13 bases lay between the germline ends. Here the CDR3 reads CASSILAAAYNEQFF. CDR3 sequence (DNA): TGTGCCAGCAGCATATTAGCGGCAGCCTACAATGAGCAGTTCTTC.

The chain links TRBV18 to TRBJ1-2; 11 nucleotides line up with TRBD1. Trimming took 3 bases from V and 0 from J; bases not matched to a gene: 6. This CDR3 has 17 amino acids. Germline V gene lookup returns CDR1 KGHSH and CDR2 LQKENI. The CDR3 spells CASSPLPGQGANYGYTF. DNA of the CDR3: TGTGCCAGCTCACCCCTGCCGGGACAGGGGGCTAACTATGGCTACACCTTC.

This sequence joins TRBV19 and TRBJ1-6; D remains ambiguous. This CDR3 has 12 amino acids. Germline assignment: CDR1 LNHDA and CDR2 SQIVND (reference sequence). Deletions cut 3 bases from V and 13 bases from J, with 10 bases between. This chain's CDR3 is CASSISDTPLHF. CDR3 DNA: TGTGCCAGTAGTATTTCGGATACCCCCCTCCACTTT.

This chain uses TRBV7-2 with TRBJ2-1; 8 positions match TRBD2. There are 17 residues in the CDR3. The ends lost 5 bases at V and 6 bases at J; junction bases unmatched: 15. Germline assignment: CDR1 SGHTA and CDR2 FQGNSA. CDR3 region: CASSPSATAGEGNEQFF. The CDR3 DNA sequence: TGTGCCAGCAGCCCTTCCGCTACAGCGGGAGAGGGCAATGAGCAGTTCTTC.

The gene calls are TRBV11-2 and TRBJ2-1, with 9 bases fitting TRBD1. CDR1 is SGHAT, CDR2 FQNNGV, per germline. V was clipped by 4 bases and J by 8 bases; unmatched bases: 3. The CDR3 spans 13 residues. The CDR3 nucleotides are TGTGCCAGCAGCTCGGACAGGGGCTATGAGCAGTTCTTC. The encoded protein is CASSSDRGYEQFF.

This rearrangement joins TRBV4-2 to TRBJ2-1; 7 bases align to TRBD2. V shed 5 bases and J 8 bases; nucleotides not matched to a gene: 12. Looked up from germline, CDR1 is LGHNA and CDR2 is YNFKEQ. The CDR3 length is 15 residues. The CDR3 DNA is TGTGCCAGCAGCTTAGTCCTCGGGGGGAGTGATGAGCAGTTCTTC. Amino acid sequence: CASSLVLGGSDEQFF.

The V and J genes are TRBV3-1 (or the pseudogene TRBV3-2) and TRBJ2-3, with D uncertain. The CDR3 spans 15 residues. V lost 4 bases and J 1 base, leaving 12 bases between the germline ends. CDR1 is LGHDT and CDR2 is YNNKEL in the germline V gene (reference sequence). Here the CDR3 reads CASSPRGLGTDTQYF. The CDR3 region has the DNA TGTGCCAGCAGCCCGCGTGGTCTAGGCACAGATACGCAGTATTTT.

The chain recombines TRBV19 with TRBJ1-1; D remains unclear. The germline gives CDR1 LNHDA, CDR2 SQIVND (reference sequence). The ends were cut back, 5 bases at V and 1 base at J, with 17 bases in the middle. The CDR3 runs 16 residues. In DNA, the CDR3 is TGTGCCAGTAGTGGGTATGTATCGTTGCCGAACACTGAAGCTTTCTTT. Its protein is CASSGYVSLPNTEAFF.

In this sample, this clone turned up once. J is TRBJ1-2 and V is TRBV20-1, with D unresolved. V was trimmed by 3 bases and J by 2 bases, leaving 7 bases between them. CDR1 is DFQATT and CDR2 is SNEGSKA in the germline V gene (reference sequence). The CDR3 extends over 12 amino acids. CDR3 sequence reads: CSASPSNYGYTF. The CDR3 nucleotides read TGCAGTGCTAGTCCCAGCAACTATGGCTACACCTTC.

This chain links TRBV29-1 with TRBJ1-2; D gene uncertain. Between the trimmed V and J ends, which lost 0 bases and 3 bases, there was a span of 17 bases. CDR1 is SQVTM, CDR2 ANQGSEA, per germline. The CDR3 consists of 16 residues. Here the CDR3 DNA reads TGCAGCGTTGAAGATTGGGATCGGGGAATCTACTATGGCTACACCTTC. Residues: CSVEDWDRGIYYGYTF.

This chain joins TRBV5-1 and TRBJ2-3; TRBD2 aligns across 13 bases. Germline V gene sequence: CDR1 SGHRS, CDR2 YFSETQ. This CDR3 is built from 16 residues. Trimming cost V 3 bases and J 5 bases; bases outside gene matches: 6. CDR3 region: CASSSLTSGGLDTQYF. DNA of the CDR3: TGCGCCAGCAGCTCCTTGACTAGCGGGGGGTTAGATACGCAGTATTTT.